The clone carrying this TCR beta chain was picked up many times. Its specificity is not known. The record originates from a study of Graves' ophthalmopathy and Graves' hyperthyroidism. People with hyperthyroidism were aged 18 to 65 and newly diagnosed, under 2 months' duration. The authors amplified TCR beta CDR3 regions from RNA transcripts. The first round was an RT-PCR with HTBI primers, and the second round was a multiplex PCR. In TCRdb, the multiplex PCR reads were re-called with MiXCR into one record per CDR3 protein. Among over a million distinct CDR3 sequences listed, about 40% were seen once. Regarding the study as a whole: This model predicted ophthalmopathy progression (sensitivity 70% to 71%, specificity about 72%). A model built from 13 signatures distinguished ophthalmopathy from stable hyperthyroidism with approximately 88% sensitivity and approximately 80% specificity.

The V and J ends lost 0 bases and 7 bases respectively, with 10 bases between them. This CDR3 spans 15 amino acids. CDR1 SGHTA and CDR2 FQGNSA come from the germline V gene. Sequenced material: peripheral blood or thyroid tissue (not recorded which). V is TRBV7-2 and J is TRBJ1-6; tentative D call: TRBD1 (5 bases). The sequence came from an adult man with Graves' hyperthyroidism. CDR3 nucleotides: TGTGCCAGCAGCTTAGCGGTGACAGAGAATTCACCCCTCCACTTT. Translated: CASSLAVTENSPLHF.